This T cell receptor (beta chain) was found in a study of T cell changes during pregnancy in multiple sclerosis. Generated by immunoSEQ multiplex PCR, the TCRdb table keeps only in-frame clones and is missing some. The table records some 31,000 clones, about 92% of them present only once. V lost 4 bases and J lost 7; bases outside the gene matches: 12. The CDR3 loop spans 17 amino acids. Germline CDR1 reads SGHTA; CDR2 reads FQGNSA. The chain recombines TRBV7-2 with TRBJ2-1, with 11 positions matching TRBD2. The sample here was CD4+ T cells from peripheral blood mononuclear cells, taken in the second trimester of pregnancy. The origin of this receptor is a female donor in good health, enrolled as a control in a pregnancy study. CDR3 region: CASSSSDSGGAGNEQFF. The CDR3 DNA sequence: TGTGCCAGCAGCTCGTCGGATAGCGGGGGGGCCGGGAATGAGCAGTTCTTC.